This T cell receptor (beta chain) was found in a study of STAT5B mutations in CD4+ large granular lymphocyte leukemia. The data were produced by immunoSEQ multiplex PCR, yet TCRdb's version contains in-frame clones alone and is incomplete. In the table there are more than 30,000 clones, 70% to 90% of which are singletons. Regarding the study as a whole: Main leukemic clonotypes were patient-specific, but 20% to 25% appeared at low frequency elsewhere. Top patient clones used TRBV06 genes more often: 8/27 versus 2/35 in controls.

A word on this clone: The antigen remains undetermined.

Germline V gene data show CDR1 as SEHNR and CDR2 as FQNEAQ (reference sequence). Trimming pared 1 base from V and 3 bases from J, leaving 6 bases between. The CDR3 runs to 13 residues. The clonotype was recovered from a human donor in good health. Sequenced material: CD4+ T cells from blood buffy coats. The V gene is TRBV7-9, the J gene TRBJ1-2; no firm D call. In nucleotides, the CDR3 is TGTGCCAGCAGCTTAGAGGGAGACTATGGCTACACCTTC. It encodes CASSLEGDYGYTF.